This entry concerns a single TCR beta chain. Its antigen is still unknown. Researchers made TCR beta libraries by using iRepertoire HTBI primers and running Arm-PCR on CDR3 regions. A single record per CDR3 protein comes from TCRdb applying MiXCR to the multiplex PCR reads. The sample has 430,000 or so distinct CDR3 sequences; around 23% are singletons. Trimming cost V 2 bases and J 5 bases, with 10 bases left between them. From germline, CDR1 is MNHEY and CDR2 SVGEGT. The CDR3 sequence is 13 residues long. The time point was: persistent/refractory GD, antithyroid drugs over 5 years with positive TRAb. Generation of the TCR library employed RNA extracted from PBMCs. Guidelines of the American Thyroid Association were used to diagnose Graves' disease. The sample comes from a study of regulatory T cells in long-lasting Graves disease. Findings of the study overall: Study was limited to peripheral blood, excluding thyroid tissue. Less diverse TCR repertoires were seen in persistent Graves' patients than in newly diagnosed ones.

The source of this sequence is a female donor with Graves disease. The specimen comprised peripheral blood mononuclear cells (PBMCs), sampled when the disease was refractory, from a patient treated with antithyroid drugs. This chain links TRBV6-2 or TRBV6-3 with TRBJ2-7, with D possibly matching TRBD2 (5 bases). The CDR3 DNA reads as TGTGCCAGCAGTTACACTTCCGGGAACGAGCAGTACTTC. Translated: CASSYTSGNEQYF.